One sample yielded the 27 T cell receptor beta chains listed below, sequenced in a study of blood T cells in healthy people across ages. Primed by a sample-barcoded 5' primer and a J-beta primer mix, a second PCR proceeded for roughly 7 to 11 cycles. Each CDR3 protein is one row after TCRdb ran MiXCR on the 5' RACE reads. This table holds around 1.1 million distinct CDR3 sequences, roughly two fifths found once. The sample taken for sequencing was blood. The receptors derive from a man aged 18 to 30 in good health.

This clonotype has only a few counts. The CDR3 spells CASSPLWGADEKLFF. DNA for the CDR3: TGTGCCAGCAGCCCACTGTGGGGGGCTGATGAAAAACTGTTTTTT. The genes are TRBV4-2 and TRBJ1-4; maybe TRBD1 (6 bases). The CDR3 sequence is 15 residues long. Deletions cut 4 bases from V and 6 bases from J, with 15 bases between. In germline, CDR1 is LGHNA, CDR2 YNFKEQ.

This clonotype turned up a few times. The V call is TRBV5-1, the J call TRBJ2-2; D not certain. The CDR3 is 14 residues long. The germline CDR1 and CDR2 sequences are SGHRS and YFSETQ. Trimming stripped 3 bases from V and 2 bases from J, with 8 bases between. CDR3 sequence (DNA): TGCGCCAGCAGCTCTGCCAGAAACACCGGGGAGCTGTTTTTT. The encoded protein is CASSSARNTGELFF.

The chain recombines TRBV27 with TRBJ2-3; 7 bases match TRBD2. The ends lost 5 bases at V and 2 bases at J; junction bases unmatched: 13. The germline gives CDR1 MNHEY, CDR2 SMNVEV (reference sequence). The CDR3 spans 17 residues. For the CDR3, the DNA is TGTGCCAGCAGTCCCAGACTAGCCCAAAGGATCACAGATACGCAGTATTTT. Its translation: CASSPRLAQRITDTQYF.

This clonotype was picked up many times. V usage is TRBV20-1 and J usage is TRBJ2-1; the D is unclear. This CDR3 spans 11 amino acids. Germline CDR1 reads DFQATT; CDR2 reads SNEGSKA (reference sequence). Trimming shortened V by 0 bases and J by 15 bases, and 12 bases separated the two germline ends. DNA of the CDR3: TGCAGTGCTAGAGATATTACTCATACGTTCTTC. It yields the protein CSARDITHTFF.

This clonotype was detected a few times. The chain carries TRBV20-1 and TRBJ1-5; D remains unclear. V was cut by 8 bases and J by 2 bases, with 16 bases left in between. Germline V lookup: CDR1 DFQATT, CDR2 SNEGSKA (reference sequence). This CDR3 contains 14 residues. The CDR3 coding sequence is TGCAGTACCAATGGCCAAGGTGGCAATCAGCCCCAGCATTTT. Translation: CSTNGQGGNQPQHF.

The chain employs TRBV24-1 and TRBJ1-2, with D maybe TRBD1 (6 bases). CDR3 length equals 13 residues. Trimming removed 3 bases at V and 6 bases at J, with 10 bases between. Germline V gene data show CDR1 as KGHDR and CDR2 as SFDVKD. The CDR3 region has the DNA TGTGCCACCAGTGATCCAGGGGTCGATGGCTACACCTTC. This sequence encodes CATSDPGVDGYTF.

The CDR3 loop is CASSQEGGATGELFF. The CDR3 DNA is TGCGCCAGCAGCCAAGAGGGTGGGGCAACCGGGGAGCTGTTTTTT. The chain uses TRBV4-3 and TRBJ2-2; D may be TRBD1 (5 bases). V was trimmed by 0 bases and J by 5 bases, leaving 10 bases between them. Germline CDR1 is LGHNA and CDR2 is YSLEER. The CDR3 has 15 amino acids.

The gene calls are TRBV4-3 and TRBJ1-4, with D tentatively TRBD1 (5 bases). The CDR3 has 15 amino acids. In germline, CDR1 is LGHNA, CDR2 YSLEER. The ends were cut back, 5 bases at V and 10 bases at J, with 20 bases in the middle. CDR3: CASSAGGSSPPKLFF. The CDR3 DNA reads TGCGCCAGCAGCGCCGGGGGGTCGTCTCCCCCAAAACTGTTTTTT.

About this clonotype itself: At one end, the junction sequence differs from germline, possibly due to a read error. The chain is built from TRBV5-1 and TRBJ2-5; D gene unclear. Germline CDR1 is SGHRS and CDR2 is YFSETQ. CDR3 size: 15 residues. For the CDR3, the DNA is TGCGCCAACAGCTTGGACCGGGTGGGGATTGAGACCCAGTACTTC. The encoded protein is CANSLDRVGIETQYF. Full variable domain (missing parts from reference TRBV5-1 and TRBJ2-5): KAGVTQTPRYLIKTRGQQVTLSCSPISGHRSVSWYQQTPGQGLQFLFEYFSETQRNKGNFPGRFSGRQFSNSRSEMNVSTLELGDSALYLCANSLDRVGIETQYFGPGTRLLVL.

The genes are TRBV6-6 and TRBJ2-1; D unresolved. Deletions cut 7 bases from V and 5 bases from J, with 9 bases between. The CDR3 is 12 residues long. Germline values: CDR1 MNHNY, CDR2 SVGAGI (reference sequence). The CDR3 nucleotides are TGTGCCAGCACCAACCGGGACAATGAGCAGTTCTTC. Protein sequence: CASTNRDNEQFF.

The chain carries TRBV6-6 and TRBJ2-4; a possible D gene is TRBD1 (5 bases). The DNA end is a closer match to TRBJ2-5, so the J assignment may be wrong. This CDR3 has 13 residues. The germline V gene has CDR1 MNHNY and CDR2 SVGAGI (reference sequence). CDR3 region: CASSSTGSETQYF. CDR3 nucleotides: TGTGCCAGCAGTTCCACAGGATCGGAGACCCAGTACTTC.

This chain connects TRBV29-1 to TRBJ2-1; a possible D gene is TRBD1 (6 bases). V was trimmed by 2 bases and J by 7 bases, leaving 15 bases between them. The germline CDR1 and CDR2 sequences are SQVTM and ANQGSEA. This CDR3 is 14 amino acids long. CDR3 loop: CSVESQGSENEQFF. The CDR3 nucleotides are TGCAGCGTTGAATCACAGGGAAGTGAGAATGAGCAGTTCTTC.

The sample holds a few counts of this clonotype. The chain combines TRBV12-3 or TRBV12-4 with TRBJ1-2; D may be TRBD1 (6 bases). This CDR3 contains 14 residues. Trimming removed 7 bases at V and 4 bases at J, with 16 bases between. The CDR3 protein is CASTSGAGAYGYTF. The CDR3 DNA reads TGTGCCAGCACCTCGGGGGCAGGGGCCTATGGCTACACCTTC.

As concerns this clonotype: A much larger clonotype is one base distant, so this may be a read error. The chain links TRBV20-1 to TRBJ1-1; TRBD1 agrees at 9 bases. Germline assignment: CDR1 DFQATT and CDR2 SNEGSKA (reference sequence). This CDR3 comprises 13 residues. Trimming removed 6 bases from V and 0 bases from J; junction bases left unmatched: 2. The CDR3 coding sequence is TGCAGTGCCGGGGACAGGGTGAACACTGAAGCTTTCTTT. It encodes CSAGDRVNTEAFF.

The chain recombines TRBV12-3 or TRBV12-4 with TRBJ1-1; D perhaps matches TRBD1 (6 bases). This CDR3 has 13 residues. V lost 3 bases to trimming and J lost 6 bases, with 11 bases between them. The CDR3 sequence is CASSLGARAEAFF. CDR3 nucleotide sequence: TGTGCCAGCAGTTTGGGGGCGAGGGCTGAAGCTTTCTTT.

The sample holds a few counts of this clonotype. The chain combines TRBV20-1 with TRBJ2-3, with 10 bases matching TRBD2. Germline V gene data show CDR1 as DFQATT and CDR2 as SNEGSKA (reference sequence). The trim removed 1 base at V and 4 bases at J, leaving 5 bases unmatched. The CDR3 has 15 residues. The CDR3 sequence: CSARAASGGADTQYF. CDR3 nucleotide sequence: TGCAGTGCTAGAGCTGCTAGCGGGGGTGCAGATACGCAGTATTTT.

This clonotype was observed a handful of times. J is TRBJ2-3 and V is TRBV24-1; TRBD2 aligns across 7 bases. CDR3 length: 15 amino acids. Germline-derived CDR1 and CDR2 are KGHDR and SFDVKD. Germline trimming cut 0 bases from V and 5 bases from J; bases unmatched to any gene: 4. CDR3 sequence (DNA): TGTGCCACCAGTGATTTGGCTAGCGGACGAGATACGCAGTATTTT. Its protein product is CATSDLASGRDTQYF.

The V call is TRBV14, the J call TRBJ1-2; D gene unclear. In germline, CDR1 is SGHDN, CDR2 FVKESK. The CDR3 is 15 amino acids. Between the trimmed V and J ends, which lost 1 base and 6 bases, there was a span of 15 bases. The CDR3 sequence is CASSQAYALSDGYTF. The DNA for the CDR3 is TGTGCCAGCAGCCAAGCGTATGCTTTATCGGATGGCTACACCTTC.

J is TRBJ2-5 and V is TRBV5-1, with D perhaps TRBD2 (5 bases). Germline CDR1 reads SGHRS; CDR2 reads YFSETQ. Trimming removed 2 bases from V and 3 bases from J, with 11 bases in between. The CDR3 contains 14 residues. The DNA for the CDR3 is TGCGCCAGCAGCTTATGCGAGGGTAAAGAGACCCAGTACTTC. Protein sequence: CASSLCEGKETQYF. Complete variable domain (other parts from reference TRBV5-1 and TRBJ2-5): KAGVTQTPRYLIKTRGQQVTLSCSPISGHRSVSWYQQTPGQGLQFLFEYFSETQRNKGNFPGRFSGRQFSNSRSEMNVSTLELGDSALYLCASSLCEGKETQYFGPGTRLLVL.

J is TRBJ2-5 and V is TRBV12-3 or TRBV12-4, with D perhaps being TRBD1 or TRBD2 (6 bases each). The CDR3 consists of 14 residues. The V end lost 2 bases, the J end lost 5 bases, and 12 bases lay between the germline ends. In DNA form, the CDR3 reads TGTGCCAGCAGTTTAACGGGGGCCACGGAGACCCAGTACTTC. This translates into CASSLTGATETQYF.

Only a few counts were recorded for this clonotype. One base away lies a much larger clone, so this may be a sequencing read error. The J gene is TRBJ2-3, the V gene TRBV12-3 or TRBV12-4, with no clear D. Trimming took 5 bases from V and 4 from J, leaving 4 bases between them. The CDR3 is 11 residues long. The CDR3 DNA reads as TGTGCCAGCAGTATGGCAGATACGCAGTATTTT. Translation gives CASSMADTQYF.

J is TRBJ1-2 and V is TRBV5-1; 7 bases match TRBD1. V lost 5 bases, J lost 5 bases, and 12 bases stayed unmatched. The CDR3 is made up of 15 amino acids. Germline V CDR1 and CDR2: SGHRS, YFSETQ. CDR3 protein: CASRRDLGTAYGYTF. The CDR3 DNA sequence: TGCGCCAGCAGGCGAGACTTAGGGACAGCTTATGGCTACACCTTC.

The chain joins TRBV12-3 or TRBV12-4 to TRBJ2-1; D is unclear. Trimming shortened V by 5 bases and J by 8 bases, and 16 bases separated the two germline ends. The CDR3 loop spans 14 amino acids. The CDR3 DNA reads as TGTGCCAGCAGTACCTCGTCCGGTCTGCATGAGCAGTTCTTC. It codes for CASSTSSGLHEQFF.

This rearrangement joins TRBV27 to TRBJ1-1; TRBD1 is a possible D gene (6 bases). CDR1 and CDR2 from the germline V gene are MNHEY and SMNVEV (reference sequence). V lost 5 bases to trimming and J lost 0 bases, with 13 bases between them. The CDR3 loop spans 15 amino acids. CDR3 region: CASSMDRSMNTEAFF. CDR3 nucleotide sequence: TGTGCCAGCAGTATGGACAGATCTATGAACACTGAAGCTTTCTTT.

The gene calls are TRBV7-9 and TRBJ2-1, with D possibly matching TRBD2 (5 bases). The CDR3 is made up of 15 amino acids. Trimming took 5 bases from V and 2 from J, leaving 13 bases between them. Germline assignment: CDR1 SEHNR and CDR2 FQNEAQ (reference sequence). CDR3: CASSHRQEAYNEQFF. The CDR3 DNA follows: TGTGCCAGCAGCCATAGGCAGGAGGCCTACAATGAGCAGTTCTTC.

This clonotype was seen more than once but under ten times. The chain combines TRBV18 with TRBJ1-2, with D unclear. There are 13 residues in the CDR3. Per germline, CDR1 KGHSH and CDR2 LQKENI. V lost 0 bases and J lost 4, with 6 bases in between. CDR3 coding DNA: TGTGCCAGCTCACCACCGGCTTTCTATGGCTACACCTTC. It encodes CASSPPAFYGYTF.

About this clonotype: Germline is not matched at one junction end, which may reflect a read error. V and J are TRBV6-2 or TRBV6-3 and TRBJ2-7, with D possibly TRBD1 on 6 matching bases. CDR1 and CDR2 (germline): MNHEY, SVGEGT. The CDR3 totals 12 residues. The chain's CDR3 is CAGRDTSYEQYF. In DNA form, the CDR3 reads TGTGCCGGCAGGGACACCTCCTACGAGCAGTACTTC.